This TCR beta chain was sequenced in a study of cytotoxic CD8 clonotypes in ibrutinib-treated CLL. Across the study: An average of 255,043 productive templates and approximately 91,000 productive rearrangements was obtained per sample. Study findings and constraints: Sampling times (in sustained-remission versus progressing patients) were not the same.

V dropped 6 bases and J dropped 11 bases, with 22 bases sitting between them. Per the germline V gene, CDR1 is KGHSH and CDR2 is LQKENI. The CDR3 covers 14 residues. Sequenced by immunoSEQ multiplex PCR; TCRdb stores in-frame clones only, minus some. The profile covers some 160,000 clones, with about four fifths appearing a single time and about 2.1% taken by the ten largest. Remarks on this clone: Antigen specificity is unknown.

The material was PBMCs, obtained after 12 months of ibrutinib treatment. The chain is built from TRBV18 and TRBJ2-5; no clear D. This sequence originates from a human donor with chronic lymphocytic leukemia. CDR3 sequence: CASSLDLTSPGQYF. The CDR3 coding sequence is TGTGCCAGCTCTCTCGACTTGACCTCACCCGGGCAGTACTTC. Full variable domain (outside the CDR3, taken from reference TRBV18 and TRBJ2-5): NAGVMQNPRHLVRRRGQEARLRCSPMKGHSHVYWYRQLPEEGLKFMVYLQKENIIDESGMPKERFSAEFPKEGPSILRIQQVVRGDSAAYFCASSLDLTSPGQYFGPGTRLLVL.